This T cell receptor beta chain was profiled in a study of T cell repertoires in cytomegalovirus infection. Study background: CMV infection plus the matching HLA type was flagged by public TCR beta signatures. Study-level results: The study found HLA-C-restricted CMV-specific TCR beta clonotypes dominating the ex vivo response.

TCRdb recomputed calls from the reads with MiXCR, one row per CDR3 protein. This sample has roughly 180,000 distinct CDR3 sequences, with 28% found just once. A note on this clonotype: Its antigen remains unknown. The junction differs from germline at one of its ends, possibly a read error.

The CDR3 covers 16 residues. Per germline, CDR1 LNHDA and CDR2 SQIVND (reference sequence). Sequenced input: PBMCs. This rearrangement joins TRBV19 to TRBJ2-1; the match to TRBD2 covers 7 bases. This TCR was sampled from a human donor in good health (CMV status not recorded). Some clones in this sample may be carry-over from other donors' samples. CDR3 amino acids: CASNIIGGSSYNEQFF. For the CDR3, the DNA is TGTGCCAGTAATATAATCGGGGGGAGCTCCTACAATGAGCAGTTCTTC.